This is a list of T cell receptor beta chains from one sample in a study of early T cells in non-severe SARS-CoV-2 infection. Each CDR3 protein gets one entry after TCRdb re-called the 5' RACE reads with MiXCR. The sample lists approximately 84,000 distinct CDR3 sequences; over 10% were seen once. The material sequenced was whole blood. These receptors were taken from an adult who was a healthcare worker with PCR-confirmed SARS-CoV-2 infection or an uninfected control (not recorded which). CDR3s include the opening cysteine and the closing phenylalanine or tryptophan. D genes are given only for firm matches. Part of the rows lack a size; the others show once, few, many or a class for expanded clones.

cdr3_length	d_call	clone_size	v_call	j_call	cdr3_aa	cdr3_nt
15	.	.	TRBV20-1	TRBJ1-6	CSSPGGSSYNSPLHF	TGCAGTAGCCCAGGAGGGAGCTCCTATAATTCACCCCTCCACTTT
12	.	.	TRBV7-2	TRBJ1-3	CASSLDGNTIYF	TGTGCCAGCAGCTTAGACGGAAACACCATATATTTT
12	.	few	TRBV20-1	TRBJ2-1	CSAPRQYNEQFF	TGCAGTGCTCCAAGGCAGTACAATGAGCAGTTCTTC
13	.	many	TRBV6-5	TRBJ2-3	CASSYDSTDTQYF	TGTGCCAGCAGTTACGACAGCACAGATACGCAGTATTTT
11	TRBD2	many	TRBV20-1	TRBJ2-7	CSAGLVYEQYF	TGCAGTGCTGGACTAGTCTACGAGCAGTACTTC
11	.	few	TRBV28	TRBJ1-1	CASGPREEAFF	TGTGCCAGCGGGCCCAGGGAGGAAGCTTTCTTT
19	.	.	TRBV7-5	TRBJ1-3	CISVPEAKDRPFSGNTIYF	.
15	.	many	TRBV3-1	TRBJ2-3	CASGGGHREADTQYF	TGTGCCAGCGGAGGAGGACACAGGGAGGCAGATACGCAGTATTTT
14	TRBD2	many	TRBV29-1	TRBJ2-3	CSEGRGAGTDTQYF	TGCAGCGAAGGGCGGGGGGCCGGCACAGATACGCAGTATTTT
15	.	few	TRBV19	TRBJ2-2	CASREMTGLSRELFF	TGTGCCAGTAGAGAAATGACAGGCCTGTCGAGGGAGCTGTTTTTT
13	.	few	TRBV2	TRBJ2-5	CASSEKRQETQYF	TGTGCCAGCAGTGAGAAGCGCCAGGAGACCCAGTACTTC
14	.	few	TRBV5-1	TRBJ1-2	CASSLVTTNYGYTF	TGCGCCAGCAGCTTGGTTACTACTAACTATGGCTACACCTTC
15	.	.	TRBV20-1	TRBJ1-1	CSANKQRWENTEAFF	TGCAGTGCCAATAAACAGCGCTGGGAGAACACTGAAGCTTTCTTT
13	.	few	TRBV12-3/TRBV12-4	TRBJ1-2	CASSAGTGYGYTF	TGTGCCAGCAGTGCTGGGACGGGCTATGGCTACACCTTC
13	TRBD1	few	TRBV28	TRBJ1-4	CASIGGQWEKLFF	TGTGCCAGCATTGGGGGACAGTGGGAAAAACTGTTTTTT
14	.	.	TRBV9	TRBJ2-3	CASSVEGSSDTQYF	TGTGCCAGCAGCGTAGAGGGTAGCTCAGATACGCAGTATTTT
13	.	.	TRBV30	TRBJ2-1	CAWTGDSYNEQFF	TGTGCCTGGACAGGGGACTCCTACAATGAGCAGTTCTTC
17	.	.	TRBV3-1	TRBJ1-2	CASSQEGYSLTNYGYTF	TGTGCCAGCAGCCAAGAAGGCTACAGCCTGACTAACTATGGCTACACCTTC